This T cell receptor (beta chain) was recorded in a study of blood T cell repertoires in COVID-19. The CDR3 is made up of 14 amino acids. Trimming stripped 4 bases from V and 1 base from J, with 10 bases between. From germline, CDR1 is SNHLY and CDR2 FYNNEI. Here immunoSEQ multiplex PCR was the method, and the copy in TCRdb shows in-frame clones only, minus some. The table lists over 65,000 clones, 70% to 90% of them singletons. Input material: peripheral blood. The sequence was collected from an older man with active or convalescent COVID-19. The chain couples TRBV2 to TRBJ1-1; no clear D gene. The CDR3 is CASSVWSQNTEAFF. Written as DNA, the CDR3 is TGTGCCAGCAGTGTGTGGAGCCAGAACACTGAAGCTTTCTTT.